These T cell receptor beta chains were read from a single sample in a study of cytomegalovirus exposure and HLA in healthy donors. Data came from immunoSEQ multiplex PCR; TCRdb stores just in-frame clones and leaves some out. The data contain about 78,000 clones, 95% to 97% of them singletons. The sequencing input was PBMCs. These receptors were collected from a man aged 18 to 35 in good health and CMV-seropositive. CDR3s include the opening cysteine and the closing phenylalanine or tryptophan.

j_call v_call cdr3_aa
TRBJ2-5 TRBV6-1 CASSDLGGAQGPQETQYF
TRBJ2-1 TRBV29-1 CSVTGTSGANNEQFF
TRBJ1-2 TRBV5-4 CASSSRQGRNYGYTF
TRBJ1-3 TRBV29-1 CSVDTGNTIYF
TRBJ1-5 TRBV4-1 CASSHFGQGDSQPQHF
TRBJ2-7 TRBV27 CASRDSGTGEGYEQYF
TRBJ2-7 TRBV19 CASSPAGAYEQYF
TRBJ1-1 TRBV5-5 CASSLWSDSQAFF
TRBJ2-7 TRBV19 CASSIWSGGKNEQYF
TRBJ2-1 TRBV11-2 CASSSVPAGEGEQFF